The TCR beta chain under discussion was sequenced for a study of blood T cell repertoires in COVID-19. The table came from immunoSEQ multiplex PCR; TCRdb's copy has only in-frame clones and leaves some out. The sample holds tens of thousands of clones, around 86% seen once. Germline V gene lookup returns CDR1 SGHTA and CDR2 FQGNSA. The CDR3 runs to 16 residues. V was clipped by 1 base and J by 10 bases; unmatched bases: 12. The table lists this clone with a few counts. This CDR3 is also generated by other DNA sequences in the sample. Specimen: peripheral blood. This sequence joins TRBV7-2 and TRBJ2-1; 8 bases line up with TRBD2. The source is a human donor in a cohort sampled during active COVID-19. CDR3 in amino acids: CASSLGVMAGGEEQFF. As DNA, the CDR3 is TGTGCCAGCAGCTTAGGGGTTATGGCGGGAGGAGAAGAGCAGTTCTTC.